This T cell receptor beta chain was captured by sequencing in a study of cytomegalovirus exposure and HLA in healthy donors (dated by TCRdb to about 2017). Some background on the complete study: An earlier analysis of roughly 630 of the donors reported approximately 290 Gb of sequence data and approximately 110 million unique TCR beta sequences from some 180 million T cells. An early release covering approximately 600 HLA-typed donors comprised approximately 300 gigabases of sequencing data and around 80 million unique TCR sequences. Class I and class II HLA loci were covered by the typing at four-digit resolution. A later analysis re-examined previously published TCR beta repertoires from just over 650 donors and added high-resolution HLA genotyping to investigate patterns of TCR occurrence. In addition to the first cohort of roughly 670 subjects, a separate validation cohort of over 90 different subjects was used. Roughly 5 DR-DQ haplotypes were handled as single units for association and clustering, since linkage in the cohort was strong. An earlier analysis of 587 of the donors used high-throughput TCR beta sequencing to judge whether each TCR beta V gene segment behaved as functional or pseudogenic. A later genetic analysis took genome-wide SNP genotypes for about three fifths of the roughly 670 donors and used that subset as a discovery cohort. Of the 350 to 450 genotyped donors, 65% to 90% were placed in the genetic ancestry cluster associated with self-reported Caucasian donors. The study combined high-throughput TCR immunosequencing, statistical association of individual TCRs with disease status, and machine learning to predict cytomegalovirus infection status. The number of typed donors differed by locus: 629-630 for A, B, C, DRB1 and DQB1; 500 to 550 for DQA1; 606 for DPA1; and roughly 470 for DPB1. The T cell repertoires of 666 subjects were profiled by immunosequencing and related to cytomegalovirus serostatus. The aim of the study was to test whether cataloging public T cell receptors could identify signatures of past pathogen exposure. All discovery cohort repertoires had been generated on a single sequencing platform. Across around 400 genotyped donors of the cohort, an average of approximately 220,000 unique TCR beta nucleotide sequences per donor were sequenced, and around 20% of those sequences were non-productive. Donor age, sex, ethnicity and CMV serostatus were compiled together with the repertoire data. Rather than drawing on any new phenotypic data, the later analysis identified candidate immune exposures from TCR beta sequences and the way those sequences occurred across donors.

The CDR3 has 14 amino acids, counting the end cysteine and phenylalanine. Only the CDR3 DNA is retained, 42 bases long and in frame from the first base. V was cut back by 5 bases and J by 4 bases, leaving a gap of 14 bases between them. CDR1 and CDR2 were assigned from the germline V gene (reference sequence) as SGHAT and FQDESV. Findings and caveats that apply to the study as a whole: Presence/absence analyses assumed roughly uniform sequencing depth across donors, an assumption that may not hold. About 17 rarely observed V segments, including chromosome 9 orphons, were excluded from the earlier analysis of several hundred of the donors because counts were too low. At a false discovery rate of 0.05, a later analysis linked 15,000 to 20,000 TCR beta sequences to specific HLA alleles. In a later analysis, the rate of TCR association differed among HLA loci, with DRB1 alleles having the most associated TCRs and HLA-C alleles having the fewest. Some IMGT-functional V segments, including TRBV6-2 and TRBV6-3, could not be distinguished by the 87-base-pair reads and were therefore excluded. According to a later genetic analysis, donors in an Asian-associated ancestry cluster had fewer N-insertions in productive TCRs than the roughly 670-donor mean. CMV serostatus was the only immune exposure information available for the cohort. Linkage disequilibrium might explain the correlated functional status among segregating V segments, but an unknown experimental factor could not be excluded. Across donors, most TCR sequences were observed very rarely, whereas some public TCRs were present in many individuals. Broadly in line with IMGT annotations, most TCR beta V segments showed up in productive rearrangements about 87% or about 30% of the time in an earlier analysis of 450 to 600 of the donors. The sequencing pipeline was judged likely to have produced a cluster of highly shared sequence variants as a technical artifact. Most CMV-associated TCR beta chains appeared to be HLA-restricted in a later analysis, and the HLA associations seemed to be driven largely by CMV exposure. The classifier was reported to diagnose cytomegalovirus status with high specificity and sensitivity in both the original and validation cohorts. Assigning TCR associations to individual alleles was difficult when HLA alleles, especially DR and DQ, strongly co-occurred. A later genetic analysis associated a missense DCLRE1C variant with V-gene and J-gene trimming of TCR beta chains, and an independent cohort replicated the association. This cohort had only TCR beta chains sequenced, and the lack of alpha or paired-chain data limited which features could be detected. In vitro tests confirmed that a few of the cytomegalovirus-associated TCR beta chains recognize cytomegalovirus antigens. A total of roughly 160 TCR beta chains were listed by the study as associated with cytomegalovirus. In a later analysis, HLA-associated TCR beta chains were found to be more clonally expanded and to have lower generation probabilities than equally common non-associated chains. Because HLA typing was unavailable for some donors at each locus, only the typed subset was used in association tests. A further reported finding was that TCR beta sequences accurately predicted the HLA-A and HLA-B alleles for most subjects in the first cohort. Several of the top co-occurrence clusters appeared to be linked to parvovirus B19, influenza, CMV and Epstein-Barr virus, according to a later analysis. According to the authors, the approach could potentially be generalized to other disease states and immunological phenotypes.

Libraries were prepared through the immunoSEQ multiplex PCR assay. The multiplex PCR relied on a mix of 60 forward primers for TCR Vbeta segments and 13 reverse primers for TCR Jbeta segments. The CDR3 region of rearranged TCR beta genes was amplified from genomic DNA by a multiplex PCR assay. The Illumina HiSeq System was used to sequence the amplified TCR beta libraries as 87-base-pair reads. Regarding the original processing steps: Across the 670 or so repertoires, a later analysis counted roughly 77 million unique TCR beta chains, around 11 million of which were shared by at least two donors. Raw reads were error-corrected and collapsed into unique sequences by a nearest-neighbor algorithm in which closely related sequences were merged to remove PCR and sequencing errors. To assign V, D and J gene segments, CDR3 sequences were aligned to IMGT reference sequences. For a sequence to be retained, a match of at least six nucleotides to both a V gene segment and a J gene segment was required. Rearrangements were called productive when the CDR3 lacked stop codons and stayed in frame with V and J; all others were non-productive. Following IMGT convention, CDR3 was defined as the stretch from the second conserved V-encoded cysteine up to the conserved J-encoded phenylalanine. Sequences without an unambiguous match to a single V gene segment were excluded from the earlier analysis of about 600 of the donors. In an earlier analysis of roughly 600 of the donors, a V segment was called functional when productive rearrangements were above 56.7%, and segregating when the standard deviation between donors exceeded 5%. To diagnose cytomegalovirus status from the catalog of TCR beta chain sequences, a statistical classification framework was built. In a later analysis, TCR nucleotide sequences were compared against IMGT/GENE-DB human TR gene sequences so that V and J genes could be assigned. The TCRdist pipeline was used in a later analysis to assign CDR3 sequences and most-parsimonious VDJ recombination scenarios. A later analysis defined each TCR beta chain by its CDR3 amino acid sequence plus V-gene family, and excluded reads lacking a unique V-gene family. As a way to deal with suspected cross-contamination and a sequencing artifact, a later analysis dropped hundreds of nucleotide sequences that were highly shared and had low generation probability. For each public chain, a later analysis derived a clonal expansion index from normalized ranks of inferred template counts within each repertoire. Generation probabilities in a later analysis came from a VDJ recombination model fitted to out-of-frame rearrangements, and those results were checked against IGoR. Hypergeometric tests were used in a later analysis to score TCR-TCR, TCR-HLA and TCR-CMV co-occurrence, with a repertoire-size bias correction applied to the TCR pairs. To estimate false discovery rates, a later analysis permuted the HLA or CMV assignments 20 times. In a later analysis, co-occurring TCRs were grouped using DBSCAN, and TCRdist sequence similarity was added for clustering within HLA-allele-positive subsets. Co-occurrence clustering excluded repertoires with fewer than 30,000 or more than 120,000 public chains, plus five with anomalous nucleotide sharing. TCRdb obtained this table from immuneACCESS and retained in-frame rearrangements with V and J assigned. These tables miss some clones; where compared with another copy, unresolved V genes account for less than half of the shortfall, and the remainder is unexplained. That table gives V, J and clone size, and the DNA gave D and trimming. Within this sample are more than 95,000 clones, with over 65% of them counted one time only. More than 1.5% of the sample is in the top ten clones.

The cohort was made up of approximately 700 healthy bone marrow donors. Cohort members were all nominally healthy when sampled, although unrecorded immune exposures were likely present. The donor was CMV seronegative and was included in the group of a few hundred seronegative cohort members. A peripheral blood sample was collected from each donor, and TCR beta sequencing was performed on peripheral blood mononuclear cells. The Qiagen DNeasy Blood Extraction Kit was used to extract genomic DNA from the blood cell samples. A remark on this clone: What this receptor recognizes is not known. Nothing much larger sits one base from this clone, and base qualities are not available.

This chain joins TRBV11-1 to TRBJ2-5; TRBD1 is perhaps the D gene, given 5 matching bases. The clonotype originates from a man younger than 30 in good health and CMV-seronegative. Sequencing was performed on PBMCs. The sequence in DNA is TGTGCCAGCAGCCGCGCAAGGGGCCCAGAGACCCAGTACTTC. Its product reads: CASSRARGPETQYF.